The T cell receptor beta chain described here comes from a study of T cells of healthy individuals. TCRdb re-called the 5' RACE reads with MiXCR, one entry per CDR3 protein. The table lists tens of thousands of distinct CDR3 sequences, approximately 5.4% of them singletons. The V end lost 5 bases, the J end lost 1 base, and 13 bases lay between the germline ends. The CDR3 spans 15 residues. In this sample, this clonotype turned up many times. J is TRBJ2-3 and V is TRBV12-3 or TRBV12-4, with D possibly matching TRBD1 (6 bases). The receptor comes from a female donor in good health. CDR3 in amino acids: CASSPLDSGTDTQYF. The CDR3 DNA sequence: TGTGCCAGCAGTCCCTTGGACAGCGGCACAGATACGCAGTATTTT.